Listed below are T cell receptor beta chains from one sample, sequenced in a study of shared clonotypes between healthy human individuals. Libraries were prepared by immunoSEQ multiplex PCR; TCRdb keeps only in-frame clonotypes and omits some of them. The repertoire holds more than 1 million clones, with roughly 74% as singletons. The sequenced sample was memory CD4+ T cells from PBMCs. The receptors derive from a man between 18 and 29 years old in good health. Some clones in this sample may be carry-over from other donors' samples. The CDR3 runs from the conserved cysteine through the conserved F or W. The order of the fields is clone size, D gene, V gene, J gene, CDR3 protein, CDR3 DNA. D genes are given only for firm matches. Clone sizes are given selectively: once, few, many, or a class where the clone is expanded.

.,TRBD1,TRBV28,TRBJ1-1,CASRAWTGWTEAFF,TGTGCCAGCAGGGCGTGGACAGGATGGACTGAAGCTTTCTTT
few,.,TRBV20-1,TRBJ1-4,CSASFGEKLFF,TGCAGTGCTAGTTTTGGTGAAAAACTGTTTTTT
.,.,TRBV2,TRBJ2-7,CASRPRQGRAYEQYF,TGTGCCAGCAGACCCAGACAGGGGAGGGCCTACGAGCAGTACTTC
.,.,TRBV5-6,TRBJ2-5,CASSPRGYQETQYF,TGTGCCAGCAGCCCCCGAGGGTACCAAGAGACCCAGTACTTC
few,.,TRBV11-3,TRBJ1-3,CASSLDSRNTIYF,TGTGCCAGCAGCTTAGACAGCCGAAACACCATATATTTT
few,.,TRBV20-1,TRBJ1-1,CSARGLAVFCF,TGCAGTGCTAGGGGCCTGGCCGTTTTTTGCTTT
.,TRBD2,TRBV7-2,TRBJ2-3,CASSLALTSGTDTQYF,TGTGCCAGCAGCTTAGCATTGACTAGCGGCACAGATACGCAGTATTTT
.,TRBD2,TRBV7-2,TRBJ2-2,CASSLAGRGVVSTGELFF,TGTGCCAGCAGCTTAGCCGGGAGGGGTGTCGTGAGCACCGGGGAGCTGTTTTTT
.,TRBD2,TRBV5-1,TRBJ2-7,CASSLFSGSSYEQYF,TGCGCCAGCAGCTTGTTTAGCGGGAGCTCCTACGAGCAGTACTTC
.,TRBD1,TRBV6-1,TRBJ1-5,CASSGRPTGGRGQPQHF,TGTGCCAGCAGTGGGCGCCCGACAGGGGGACGAGGACAGCCCCAGCATTTT
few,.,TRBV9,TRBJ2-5,CASSADLYQETQYF,TGTGCCAGCAGCGCCGATTTGTACCAAGAGACCCAGTACTTC
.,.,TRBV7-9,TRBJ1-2,CASSPGTSYGYTF,TGTGCCAGCAGTCCCGGGACAAGTTATGGCTACACCTTC
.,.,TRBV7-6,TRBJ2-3,CASSPRTGRTDTQYF,TGTGCCAGCAGCCCCCGGACTGGTAGAACAGATACGCAGTATTTT
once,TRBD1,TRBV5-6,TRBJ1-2,CASSPDRLNGYTF,TGTGCCAGCAGCCCGGACAGGTTGAATGGCTACACCTTC
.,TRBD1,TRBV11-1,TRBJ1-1,CASSFSGQGTEAFF,TGTGCCAGCAGCTTTTCGGGACAGGGGACTGAAGCTTTCTTT
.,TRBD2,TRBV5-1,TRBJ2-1,CASSLLVGGRAPREQFF,TGCGCCAGCAGCTTGTTAGTAGGCGGGAGAGCGCCGCGTGAGCAGTTCTTC
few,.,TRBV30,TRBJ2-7,CAWSSRTVRGRPEQYF,TGTGCCTGGAGCTCCCGTACCGTCCGGGGGAGGCCCGAGCAGTACTTC
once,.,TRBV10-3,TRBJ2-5,CAIRRTTEETQYF,TGTGCCATCCGGCGGACGACGGAAGAGACCCAGTACTTC
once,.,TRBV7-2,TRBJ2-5,CASSLQGGEETQYF,TGTGCCAGCAGCCTCCAAGGAGGGGAAGAGACCCAGTACTTC
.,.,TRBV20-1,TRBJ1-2,CSMAVYGYTF,TGCAGTATGGCCGTCTATGGCTACACCTTC
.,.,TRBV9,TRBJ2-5,CASSPRGQETQYF,TGTGCCAGCAGCCCGAGGGGCCAAGAGACCCAGTACTTC
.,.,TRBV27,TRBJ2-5,CASSNLQETQYF,TGTGCCAGCAGTAACCTACAAGAGACCCAGTACTTC
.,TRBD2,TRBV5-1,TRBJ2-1,CASTPSGSSYNEQFF,TGCGCCAGCACACCCAGCGGGAGCTCCTACAATGAGCAGTTCTTC
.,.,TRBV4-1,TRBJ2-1,CASSQPSGRARGSYNEQFF,TGCGCCAGCAGCCAACCCTCGGGCAGGGCCCGAGGCTCCTACAATGAGCAGTTCTTC
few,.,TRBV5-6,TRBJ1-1,CASSRIGRKAFF,TGTGCCAGCAGCCGAATCGGTAGGAAGGCTTTCTTT
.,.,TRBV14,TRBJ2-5,CASSQWGDETQYF,TGTGCCAGCAGCCAATGGGGAGATGAGACCCAGTACTTC
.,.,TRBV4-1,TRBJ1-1,CASSQVGTGRPEAFF,TGCGCCAGCAGCCAAGTCGGAACGGGCAGACCAGAAGCTTTCTTT
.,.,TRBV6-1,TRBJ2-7,CASSEWGRNSYEQYF,TGTGCCAGCAGTGAATGGGGCCGGAACTCCTACGAGCAGTACTTC
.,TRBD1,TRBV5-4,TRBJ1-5,CASSLPGGDQPQHF,TGTGCCAGCAGCTTACCAGGGGGCGATCAGCCCCAGCATTTT
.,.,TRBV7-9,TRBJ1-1,CASSLTGRGTEAFF,TGTGCCAGCAGCTTAACAGGGAGAGGCACTGAAGCTTTCTTT
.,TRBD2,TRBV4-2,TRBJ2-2,CASSPRISGRTGELFF,TGTGCCAGCAGCCCCCGTATCAGCGGGAGGACCGGGGAGCTGTTTTTT
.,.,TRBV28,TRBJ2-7,CASRGGGALGQYF,TGTGCCAGCAGAGGGGGGGGCGCCTTGGGGCAGTACTTC
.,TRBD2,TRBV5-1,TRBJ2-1,CASSLGLANEQFF,TGCGCCAGCAGCTTAGGACTAGCCAATGAGCAGTTCTTC
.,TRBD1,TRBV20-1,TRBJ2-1,CSVDRENEQFF,TGCAGTGTAGACAGGGAGAATGAGCAGTTCTTC
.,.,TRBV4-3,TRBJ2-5,CARAYQETQYF,TGCGCCCGAGCGTACCAAGAGACCCAGTACTTC
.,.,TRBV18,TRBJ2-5,CASSPRDGQETQYF,TGTGCCAGCTCACCCCGGGACGGACAAGAGACCCAGTACTTC
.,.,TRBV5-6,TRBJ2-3,CASSLPPYLSTDTQYF,TGTGCCAGCAGCTTACCTCCTTATCTGAGCACAGATACGCAGTATTTT
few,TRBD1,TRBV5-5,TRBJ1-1,CASTGTGMHTEAFF,TGTGCCAGCACCGGGACAGGGATGCACACTGAAGCTTTCTTT
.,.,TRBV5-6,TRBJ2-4,CASSLRGSVISIQYF,TGTGCCAGCAGCCTAAGGGGTTCCGTCATTAGCATTCAGTACTTC
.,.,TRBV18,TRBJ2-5,CASSPSETQYF,TGTGCCAGCTCACCATCAGAGACCCAGTACTTC
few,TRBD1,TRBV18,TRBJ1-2,CASSPIQGAKNGYTF,TGTGCCAGCTCACCTATACAGGGGGCGAAAAATGGCTACACCTTC